This T cell receptor (beta chain) originates from a study of memory CD4+ T cells and cytomegalovirus serostatus. Single viable CD3+CD4+CD8-CD45RO+ cells were sorted as the memory CD4+ T cells. Total CD4+ T cells were enriched by CD4 positive selection. In the source study's methods: After removing out-of-frame reads, around 2.2 million distinct TCRbeta sequences remained. Generated by immunoSEQ multiplex PCR, the TCRdb table keeps only in-frame clones and is missing some. V, J and clone size were drawn from that table, and D and trimming were deduced from the DNA. Seen here are roughly 50,000 clones, roughly 72% observed once, and the top ten hold about 1.5%. Points from the study as a whole: The CMV-associated TCR signature appears largely within the CD4+ memory repertoire.

About this clone itself: Its antigen is currently unknown.

The germline gives CDR1 SGHVS, CDR2 FQNEAQ. Deletions cut 3 bases from V and 7 bases from J, with 3 bases between. The CDR3 loop spans 11 amino acids. Specimen: memory CD4+ T cells from blood. The chain is built from TRBV7-8 and TRBJ1-4, with no clear D. The sequence derives from an adult in good health and CMV-seronegative. The CDR3 bases are TGTGCCAGCAGCTTGAGTGAAAAACTGTTTTTT. This gives the protein CASSLSEKLFF.